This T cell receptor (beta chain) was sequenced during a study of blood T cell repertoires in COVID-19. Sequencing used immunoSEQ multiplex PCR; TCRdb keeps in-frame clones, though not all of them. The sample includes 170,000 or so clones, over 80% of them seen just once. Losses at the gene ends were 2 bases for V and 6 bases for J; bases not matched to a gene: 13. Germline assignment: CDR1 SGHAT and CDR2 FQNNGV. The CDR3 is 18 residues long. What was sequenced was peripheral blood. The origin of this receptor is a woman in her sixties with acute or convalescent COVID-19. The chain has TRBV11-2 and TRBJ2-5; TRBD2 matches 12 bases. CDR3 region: CASSLLEASGGAGQTQYF. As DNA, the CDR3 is TGTGCCAGCAGCTTACTTGAGGCTAGCGGGGGGGCCGGGCAGACCCAGTACTTC.